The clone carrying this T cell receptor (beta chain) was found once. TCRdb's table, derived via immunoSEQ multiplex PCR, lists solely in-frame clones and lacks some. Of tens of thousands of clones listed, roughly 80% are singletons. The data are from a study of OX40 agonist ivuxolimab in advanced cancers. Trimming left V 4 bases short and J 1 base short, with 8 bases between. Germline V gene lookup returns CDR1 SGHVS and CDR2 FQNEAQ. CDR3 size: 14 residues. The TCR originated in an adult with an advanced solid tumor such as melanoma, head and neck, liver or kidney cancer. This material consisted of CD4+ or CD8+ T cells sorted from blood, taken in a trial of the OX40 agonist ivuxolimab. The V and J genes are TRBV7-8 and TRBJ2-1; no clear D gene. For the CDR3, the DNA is TGTGCCAGCAGCTCGAGGAGTTCCTACAATGAGCAGTTCTTC. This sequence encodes CASSSRSSYNEQFF.